Listed below are T cell receptor beta chains from one sample, sequenced in a study of neurological immune-mediated disorders. Via MiXCR, TCRdb re-called the 5' RACE reads, giving one row per CDR3 protein. The profile shows more than 50,000 distinct CDR3 sequences, about 3.7% of them singletons. Specimen: PBMCs. The receptors here all came from a woman aged 45 to 65 with multiple sclerosis. Both conserved end residues are part of each CDR3. D genes are given only for firm matches. Where a row states a size, it is once, few, many or the class of an expanded clone; other rows omit it.

CDR3 protein: CSAMKQGFYGYTF; CDR3 DNA: TGCAGTGCTATGAAACAGGGGTTCTATGGCTACACCTTC; J gene: TRBJ1-2; clone size: many; V gene: TRBV20-1; D gene: TRBD1
CDR3 protein: CAWNEGRPNTEAFF; CDR3 DNA: TGTGCCTGGAACGAGGGCAGGCCGAACACTGAAGCTTTCTTT; J gene: TRBJ1-1; clone size: many; V gene: TRBV30; D gene: .
CDR3 protein: CASRLLTGPYF; CDR3 DNA: TGCGCCAGCAGATTATTAACAGGGCCGTACTTC; J gene: TRBJ2-7; clone size: many; V gene: TRBV4-1; D gene: .
CDR3 protein: CATSEDRGQETQYF; CDR3 DNA: TGTGCCACCAGTGAAGACAGAGGGCAAGAGACCCAGTACTTC; J gene: TRBJ2-5; clone size: many; V gene: TRBV24-1; D gene: .
CDR3 protein: CSASLTGGRNPEAFF; CDR3 DNA: TGCAGTGCTAGTTTAACAGGGGGACGCAACCCTGAAGCTTTCTTT; J gene: TRBJ1-1; clone size: medium-sized; V gene: TRBV20-1; D gene: TRBD1
CDR3 protein: CASSLNSGNSYNEQFF; CDR3 DNA: TGTGCCAGCAGTCTTAATAGCGGGAACTCCTACAATGAGCAGTTCTTC; J gene: TRBJ2-1; clone size: .; V gene: TRBV14; D gene: TRBD2
CDR3 protein: CASSLYTSGTYEQYF; CDR3 DNA: TGTGCCAGCAGCTTATACACTAGCGGGACCTACGAGCAGTACTTC; J gene: TRBJ2-7; clone size: .; V gene: TRBV7-9; D gene: TRBD2
CDR3 protein: CASSQEDLRLDTQYF; CDR3 DNA: TGTGCCAGCAGCCAAGAGGATCTACGACTAGATACGCAGTATTTT; J gene: TRBJ2-3; clone size: .; V gene: TRBV3-1; D gene: .
CDR3 protein: CASSPGTSGRLLGTDTQYF; CDR3 DNA: TGTGCCAGCAGCCCCGGGACTAGCGGGAGACTTCTGGGCACAGATACGCAGTATTTT; J gene: TRBJ2-3; clone size: many; V gene: TRBV5-6; D gene: TRBD2
CDR3 protein: CAISTTGGGYGYTF; CDR3 DNA: TGTGCCATCAGTACCACAGGGGGCGGGTATGGCTACACCTTC; J gene: TRBJ1-2; clone size: many; V gene: TRBV10-3; D gene: TRBD1
CDR3 protein: CASSLGPPVNIQYF; CDR3 DNA: TGTGCCAGCAGTTTAGGGCCTCCGGTAAACATTCAGTACTTC; J gene: TRBJ2-4; clone size: many; V gene: TRBV12-3/TRBV12-4; D gene: .
CDR3 protein: CASSLTGAGEKLFF; CDR3 DNA: TGTGCCAGCAGCCTGACAGGGGCGGGTGAAAAACTGTTTTTT; J gene: TRBJ1-4; clone size: many; V gene: TRBV14; D gene: TRBD1
CDR3 protein: CASSLAQQVRMNTEAFF; CDR3 DNA: TGTGCCAGCAGCTTGGCTCAGCAGGTTCGGATGAACACTGAAGCTTTCTTT; J gene: TRBJ1-1; clone size: .; V gene: TRBV7-2; D gene: .
CDR3 protein: CASSSSGTGKNTEAFF; CDR3 DNA: TGTGCCAGCAGCTCGTCCGGGACAGGAAAGAACACTGAAGCTTTCTTT; J gene: TRBJ1-1; clone size: many; V gene: TRBV12-3/TRBV12-4; D gene: TRBD1
CDR3 protein: CSASTGTSEQYF; CDR3 DNA: TGCAGTGCTAGTACGGGGACTAGCGAGCAGTATTTT; J gene: TRBJ2-3; clone size: many; V gene: TRBV20-1; D gene: TRBD2
CDR3 protein: CSASGTINYEQYF; CDR3 DNA: TGCAGCGCATCCGGGACTATTAACTACGAGCAGTACTTC; J gene: TRBJ2-7; clone size: many; V gene: TRBV29-1; D gene: TRBD2
CDR3 protein: CSAPTGGAAGANVLTF; CDR3 DNA: TGCAGTGCGCCGACAGGGGGCGCAGCTGGGGCCAACGTCCTGACTTTC; J gene: TRBJ2-6; clone size: .; V gene: TRBV20-1; D gene: TRBD1
CDR3 protein: CSVAEYEQYF; CDR3 DNA: TGCAGCGTTGCAGAATACGAGCAGTACTTC; J gene: TRBJ2-7; clone size: many; V gene: TRBV29-1; D gene: .
CDR3 protein: CASSLGLGGYTF; CDR3 DNA: TGTGCCAGCAGTTTAGGTCTGGGTGGCTACACCTTC; J gene: TRBJ1-2; clone size: many; V gene: TRBV12-3/TRBV12-4; D gene: .